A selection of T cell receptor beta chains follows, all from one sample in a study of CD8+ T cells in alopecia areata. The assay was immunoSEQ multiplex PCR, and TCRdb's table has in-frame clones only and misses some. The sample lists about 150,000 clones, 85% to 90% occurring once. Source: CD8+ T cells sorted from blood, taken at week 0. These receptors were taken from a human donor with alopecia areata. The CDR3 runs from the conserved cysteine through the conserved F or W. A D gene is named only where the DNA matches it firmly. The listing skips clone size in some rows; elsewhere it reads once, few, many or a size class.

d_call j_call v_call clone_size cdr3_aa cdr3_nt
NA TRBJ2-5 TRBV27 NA CASSLRFDPWETQYF TGTGCCAGCAGTTTAAGGTTTGACCCCTGGGAGACCCAGTACTTC
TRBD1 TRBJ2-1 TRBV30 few CAWLRTGGGNEQFF TGTGCCTGGCTACGGACAGGGGGCGGGAATGAGCAGTTCTTC
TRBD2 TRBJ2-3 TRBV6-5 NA CASSSGGRRGDTQYF TGTGCCAGCAGTTCAGGCGGGAGGAGAGGAGATACGCAGTATTTT
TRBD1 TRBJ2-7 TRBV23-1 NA CASSQVPRDSYEQYF TGCGCCAGCAGTCAAGTCCCCCGGGACAGCTACGAGCAGTACTTC
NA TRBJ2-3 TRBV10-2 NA CASSTGTQPEEYF TGCGCCAGCAGCACCGGGACTCAGCCGGAGGAGTATTTT
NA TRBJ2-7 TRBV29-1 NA CSVVPTGTAGYEQYF TGCAGCGTTGTCCCAACCGGGACAGCGGGTTACGAGCAGTACTTC
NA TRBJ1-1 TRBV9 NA CASSVNRDSTDTEAFF TGTGCCAGCAGCGTAAACAGGGATAGTACGGACACTGAAGCTTTCTTT
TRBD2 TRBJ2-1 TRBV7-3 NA CASSLGGGLAQDEQFF TGTGCCAGCAGCTTAGGCGGCGGACTAGCTCAGGATGAGCAGTTCTTC
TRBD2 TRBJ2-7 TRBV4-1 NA CASSQGVAGGGEQYF TGCGCCAGCAGCCAAGGTGTAGCGGGAGGGGGTGAGCAGTACTTC
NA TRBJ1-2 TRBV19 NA CAGTTWGVSYGYTF TGTGCCGGTACCACCTGGGGGGTGAGCTATGGCTACACCTTC
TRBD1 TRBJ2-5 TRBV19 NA CASSIGYRGPDQETQYF TGTGCCAGTAGTATCGGGTACAGGGGCCCCGACCAAGAGACCCAGTACTTC
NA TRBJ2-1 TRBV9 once CATNPVSYNEQFF TGTGCCACCAACCCAGTGTCCTACAATGAGCAGTTCTTC
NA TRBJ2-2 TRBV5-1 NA CASSRDPPSGGELFF TGCGCCAGCAGCCGGGACCCCCCAAGTGGCGGGGAGCTGTTTTTT
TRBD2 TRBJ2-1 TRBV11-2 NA CASSPTSGDYNEQFF TGTGCCAGCAGCCCAACTAGCGGGGATTACAATGAGCAGTTCTTC
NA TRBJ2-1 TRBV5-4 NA CASSLAGGGGDEQFF TGTGCCAGCAGCTTGGCCGGGGGCGGGGGCGATGAGCAGTTCTTC
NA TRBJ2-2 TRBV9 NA CASSVGGGTGELFF TGTGCCAGCAGCGTAGGAGGGGGCACCGGGGAGCTGTTTTTT
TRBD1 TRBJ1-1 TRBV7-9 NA CASRSTGGRNTEAFF TGTGCCAGCAGAAGTACAGGGGGCCGGAACACTGAAGCTTTCTTT
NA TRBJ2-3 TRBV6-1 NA CASSELGTDTQYF TGTGCCAGCAGTGAACTGGGTACAGATACGCAGTATTTT
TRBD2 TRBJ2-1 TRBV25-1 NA CASSERTSGGTYNEQFF TGTGCCAGCAGTGAAAGGACTAGCGGGGGAACCTACAATGAGCAGTTCTTC
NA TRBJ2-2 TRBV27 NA CASRDSIASGELFF TGTGCCAGCCGAGACAGTATCGCTTCCGGGGAGCTGTTTTTT
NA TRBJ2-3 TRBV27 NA CASSFEGLADTQYF TGTGCCAGCAGTTTTGAGGGGTTGGCAGATACGCAGTATTTT
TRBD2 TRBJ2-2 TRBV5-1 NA CASIFGRRDTGELFF TGCGCCAGCATCTTCGGGAGGCGGGACACCGGGGAGCTGTTTTTT
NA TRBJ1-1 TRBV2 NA CASMGDGNTEAFF TGTGCCAGCATGGGGGACGGGAACACTGAAGCCTTCTTT
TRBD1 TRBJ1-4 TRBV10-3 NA CAISEPGQGAEEKLFF TGTGCCATCAGTGAGCCCGGACAGGGGGCAGAAGAAAAACTGTTTTTT
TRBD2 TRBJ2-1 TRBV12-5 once CASSAGGYEQFF TGTGCTAGTTCTGCGGGGGGCTATGAGCAGTTCTTC
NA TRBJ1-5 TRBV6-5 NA CASSYSRADQPQHF TGTGCCAGCAGTTACTCCCGGGCAGACCAGCCCCAGCATTTT
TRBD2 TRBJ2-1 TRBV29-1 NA CSVEPVVAGVDEQFF TGCAGCGTTGAACCCGTCGTAGCGGGAGTCGATGAGCAGTTCTTC
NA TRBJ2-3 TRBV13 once CASSLAGAEDTQYF TGTGCCAGCAGCTTAGCAGGGGCTGAAGATACGCAGTATTTT
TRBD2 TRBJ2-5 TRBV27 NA CASSFISGSRETQYF TGTGCCAGCAGTTTTATTAGCGGGAGTCGCGAGACCCAGTACTTC
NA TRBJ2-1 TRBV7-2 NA CASSLDPPLGKNEQFF TGTGCCAGCAGCTTAGATCCCCCACTAGGAAAAAATGAGCAGTTCTTC
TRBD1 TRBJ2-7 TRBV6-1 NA CASRGDSYEQYF TGTGCCAGCAGGGGGGACAGCTACGAGCAGTACTTC